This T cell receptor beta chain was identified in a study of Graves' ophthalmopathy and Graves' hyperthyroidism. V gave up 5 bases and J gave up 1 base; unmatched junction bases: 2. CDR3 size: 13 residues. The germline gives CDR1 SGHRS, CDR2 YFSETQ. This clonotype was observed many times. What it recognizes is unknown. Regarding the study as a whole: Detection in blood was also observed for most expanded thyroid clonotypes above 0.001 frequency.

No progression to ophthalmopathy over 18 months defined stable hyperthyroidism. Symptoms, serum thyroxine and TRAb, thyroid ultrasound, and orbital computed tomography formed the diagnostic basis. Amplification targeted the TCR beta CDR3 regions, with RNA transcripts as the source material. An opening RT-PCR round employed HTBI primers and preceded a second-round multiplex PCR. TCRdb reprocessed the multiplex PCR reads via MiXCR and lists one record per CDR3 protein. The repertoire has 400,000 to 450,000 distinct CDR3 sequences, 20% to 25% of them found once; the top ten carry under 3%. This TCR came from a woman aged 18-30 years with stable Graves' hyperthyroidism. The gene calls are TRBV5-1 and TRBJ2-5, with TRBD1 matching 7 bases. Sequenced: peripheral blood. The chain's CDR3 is CASRQGSQETQYF. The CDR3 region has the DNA TGCGCCAGCAGACAGGGGAGCCAAGAGACCCAGTACTTC.